This T cell receptor (beta chain) stems from a study of T cell responses to AZD1222 COVID-19 vaccine. Study-level points and caveats: Donors were mostly white British, more females; clonal diversity possibly underestimated.

V gave up 4 bases and J gave up 0 bases, with 7 bases separating them. The CDR3 has 13 amino acids. The germline gives CDR1 LNHDA, CDR2 SQIVND (reference sequence). Notes on this clone: The antigen remains undetermined.

Using immunoSEQ multiplex PCR, the repertoire was profiled, and TCRdb retains in-frame clones only, with some absent. The sample records some 200,000 clones, approximately 90% being singletons. V gene TRBV19 combines with J gene TRBJ2-7; maybe TRBD2 (5 bases). The sequences come from peripheral blood, collected on day 0 of AZD1222 vaccination. This receptor was taken from an adult in good health. This CDR3 reads CASSNRDSYEQYF. In DNA form, the CDR3 reads TGTGCCAGTAGTAACCGGGACTCCTACGAGCAGTACTTC.